The 18 T cell receptor beta chains listed next were all sequenced from one sample in a study of memory CD4+ T cells and cytomegalovirus serostatus. The sort gate was single viable CD3+CD4+CD8-CD45RO+ cells for memory CD4+ T cells. The method was immunoSEQ multiplex PCR; TCRdb's version includes in-frame clones alone and lacks a portion of them. The sample yields roughly 40,000 clones, roughly 83% seen once. Sequences were obtained from memory CD4+ T cells from blood. Every receptor here comes from an adult in good health and CMV-seronegative.

This clone was counted only a few times. V is TRBV7-2 and J is TRBJ2-7, with 9 bases fitting TRBD2. V shed 1 base and J 7 bases; nucleotides not matched to a gene: 5. This CDR3 region has 14 residues. The germline V gene has CDR1 SGHTA and CDR2 FQGNSA. DNA of the CDR3: TGTGCCAGCAGCTTAGAAGCGGGAGGACGGGAGCAGTACTTC. Residues: CASSLEAGGREQYF.

This chain joins TRBV27 and TRBJ1-6; 7 bases fit TRBD1. Germline lookup yields CDR1 MNHEY and CDR2 SMNVEV (reference sequence). The CDR3 extends over 14 amino acids. Unmatched junction bases numbered 2, after V lost 3 bases and J lost 6 bases. For the CDR3, the DNA is TGTGCCAGCAGTTTCTACAGGGGTAATTCACCCCTCCACTTT. Translation gives CASSFYRGNSPLHF.

The chain couples TRBV11-3 to TRBJ2-1; 8 bases are shared with TRBD2. Germline V gives CDR1 SGHNT, CDR2 YENEEA. There are 16 residues in the CDR3. V was pared by 0 bases and J by 8 bases, with 9 bases of the junction left unmatched. CDR3 DNA: TGTGCCAGCAGCTTAGAAGGTACAAGCGGGAGTGATGAGCAGTTCTTC. It specifies CASSLEGTSGSDEQFF.

This clone was detected only once. The genes are TRBV5-6 and TRBJ2-5; no clear D. Germline CDR1 SGHDT, CDR2 YYEEEE. The CDR3 loop spans 15 amino acids. Deletions cut 2 bases from V and 2 bases from J, with 13 bases between. CDR3 coding DNA: TGTGCCAGCAGCTTCTTTACAGAAAATCAAGAGACCCAGTACTTC. Protein sequence: CASSFFTENQETQYF.

The CDR3 here is CASSVMGNYGYTF. The CDR3 nucleotides are TGTGCCAGCAGCGTAATGGGGAACTATGGCTACACCTTC. The J gene is TRBJ1-2, the V gene TRBV9; no clear D. This CDR3 comprises 13 residues. Germline CDR1 reads SGDLS; CDR2 reads YYNGEE. The V gene lost 1 base and the J gene lost 2 bases, with 6 bases spanning the gap.

The rearrangement joins TRBV9 to TRBJ2-3; either TRBD1 or TRBD2 may fit D (5 bases each). Trimming took 4 bases from V and 6 from J, leaving 12 bases between them. This CDR3 has 13 amino acids. Germline V lookup: CDR1 SGDLS, CDR2 YYNGEE. CDR3: CASSRDPFDTQYF. The DNA for the CDR3 is TGTGCCAGCAGCCGGGACCCTTTTGATACGCAGTATTTT.

The chain carries TRBV30 and TRBJ1-2; D gene uncertain. Looked up from germline, CDR1 is GTSNPN and CDR2 is SVGIG (reference sequence). V was trimmed by 2 bases and J by 1 base, leaving 5 bases between them. This CDR3 has 12 residues. DNA for the CDR3: TGTGCCTGGAGTCAGGTTAACTATGGCTACACCTTC. This sequence encodes CAWSQVNYGYTF.

The gene calls are TRBV4-3 and TRBJ2-3; the D gene is possibly TRBD2 (6 bases). The CDR3 contains 16 residues. CDR1 is LGHNA, CDR2 YSLEER, per germline. V gave up 1 base and J gave up 2 bases, with 13 bases separating them. The CDR3 coding sequence is TGCGCCAGCAGCCAAGGGTCCGGGAGACCCACAGATACGCAGTATTTT. The encoded protein is CASSQGSGRPTDTQYF.

The chain is built from TRBV13 and TRBJ2-5; D ambiguous. CDR1 and CDR2 from the germline V gene are PRHDT and FYEKMQ (reference sequence). V lost 3 bases, J lost 1 base, and 9 bases lay in between. This CDR3 region has 14 residues. CDR3 loop: CASSFWSGQETQYF. The CDR3 DNA reads as TGTGCCAGCAGCTTTTGGTCAGGCCAAGAGACCCAGTACTTC. The full variable domain, with the rest looked up from reference TRBV13 and TRBJ2-5, is AAGVIQSPRHLIKEKRETATLKCYPIPRHDTVYWYQQGPGQDPQFLISFYEKMQSDKGSIPDRFSAQQFSDYHSELNMSSLELGDSALYFCASSFWSGQETQYFGPGTRLLVL.

This sequence joins TRBV7-2 and TRBJ2-5; 7 bases are shared with TRBD1. This CDR3 contains 15 residues. V lost 3 bases and J lost 6; bases outside the gene matches: 10. Germline V lookup: CDR1 SGHTA, CDR2 FQGNSA. The CDR3 DNA reads TGTGCCAGCAGCTTCGCTCTAAACAGGGGTCAGACCCAGTACTTC. It specifies CASSFALNRGQTQYF.

CDR3 nucleotide sequence: TGTGCCAGCAGTCTTCTAGGGGGCCGGAACACTGAAGCTTTCTTT. It yields the protein CASSLLGGRNTEAFF. The rearrangement links TRBV14 to TRBJ1-1; 7 bases fit TRBD1. V gave up 6 bases and J gave up 1 base; unmatched junction bases: 8. Germline V lookup: CDR1 SGHDN, CDR2 FVKESK. The CDR3 is made up of 15 amino acids. Full variable domain (remainder filled in from reference TRBV14 and TRBJ1-1): EAGVTQFPSHSVIEKGQTVTLRCDPISGHDNLYWYRRVMGKEIKFLLHFVKESKQDESGMPNNRFLAERTGGTYSTLKVQPAELEDSGVYFCASSLLGGRNTEAFFGQGTRLTVV.

The J gene is TRBJ2-5, the V gene TRBV5-6; D is ambiguous. Deletions cut 4 bases from V and 5 bases from J, with 9 bases between. The CDR3 covers 12 residues. From germline, CDR1 is SGHDT and CDR2 YYEEEE. CDR3 sequence reads: CASSDIGETQYF. The CDR3 region has the DNA TGTGCCAGCAGCGATATCGGGGAGACCCAGTACTTC.

This clone was found once. The CDR3 region is CASSIVAVIGSYNEQFF. The CDR3 region has the DNA TGTGCCAGCAGTATTGTAGCAGTGATCGGTTCCTACAATGAGCAGTTCTTC. The chain joins TRBV7-9 to TRBJ2-1, with D hard to call. Trimming removed 6 bases from V and 1 base from J, with 19 bases in between. The CDR3 has 17 residues. Germline V CDR1 and CDR2: SEHNR, FQNEAQ (reference sequence).

The chain links TRBV5-1 to TRBJ2-5, with unresolved D. The CDR3 has 15 amino acids. The ends were cut back, 0 bases at V and 2 bases at J, with 11 bases in the middle. In germline, CDR1 is SGHRS, CDR2 YFSETQ. The CDR3 sequence: CASSLAVTDQETQYF. The CDR3 region has the DNA TGCGCCAGCAGCTTGGCTGTCACGGATCAAGAGACCCAGTACTTC.

V usage is TRBV6-5 and J usage is TRBJ1-1; D uncertain. Between the trimmed V and J ends, which lost 5 bases and 1 base, there was a span of 14 bases. The germline gives CDR1 MNHEY, CDR2 SVGAGI. CDR3 size: 15 residues. The DNA of the CDR3 is TGTGCCAGCAGTAAGATCTCGTGGGGGAACACTGAAGCTTTCTTT. It specifies CASSKISWGNTEAFF.

CDR3 sequence (DNA): TGTGCCAGCAGCTTCCGAGGGACAGGGGGCTTAGAGCAGTACTTC. It codes for CASSFRGTGGLEQYF. The gene calls are TRBV5-5 and TRBJ2-7; 12 bases are a match to TRBD1. CDR1 is SGHKS, CDR2 YYEKEE, per germline (reference sequence). This CDR3 has 15 residues. The trim removed 2 bases at V and 7 bases at J, leaving 7 bases unmatched.

The chain carries TRBV25-1 and TRBJ1-3; D is undetermined. The germline V and J ends were trimmed by 1 base and 10 bases, with 8 bases remaining between them. The CDR3 covers 12 residues. The germline gives CDR1 MGHDK, CDR2 SYGVNS. CDR3 coding DNA: TGTGCCAGCAGTGAATTGCGGAGGACCATATATTTT. Protein sequence: CASSELRRTIYF.

The chain is built from TRBV27 and TRBJ2-1; 7 bases are shared with TRBD1. Germline lookup yields CDR1 MNHEY and CDR2 SMNVEV (reference sequence). V lost 3 bases to trimming and J lost 4 bases; unmatched junction nucleotides: 9. CDR3 size: 16 residues. CDR3 amino acids: CASSFTGQRKYNEQFF. The CDR3 bases are TGTGCCAGCAGTTTCACGGGACAGAGGAAGTACAATGAGCAGTTCTTC.